Shown below are 12 T cell receptor beta chains from a single sample sequenced in a study of OX40 agonist ivuxolimab in advanced cancers. Some clones are missing from TCRdb's copy, which holds only in-frame ones; the method was immunoSEQ multiplex PCR. The sample holds roughly 76,000 clones, about 88% seen once. Here the sequenced sample was CD4+ or CD8+ T cells sorted from blood, taken in a trial of the OX40 agonist ivuxolimab. These receptors were obtained from an adult with an advanced solid tumor such as melanoma, head and neck, liver or kidney cancer.

A single count supports this clone. The chain links TRBV27 to TRBJ1-5; D gene ambiguous. The germline gives CDR1 MNHEY, CDR2 SMNVEV (reference sequence). The germline V and J ends were trimmed by 5 bases and 5 bases, with 10 bases remaining between them. CDR3 length: 13 residues. In nucleotides, the CDR3 is TGTGCCAGCAGTAGAACCTTATATCAGCCCCAGCATTTT. As protein: CASSRTLYQPQHF.

This rearrangement joins TRBV11-2 to TRBJ2-5; TRBD2 matches 7 bases. The ends lost 6 bases at V and 2 bases at J; junction bases unmatched: 12. Germline CDR1 and CDR2: SGHAT and FQNNGV. The CDR3 has 16 residues. The DNA for the CDR3 is TGTGCCAGCAGTCGAGGGTGGCGGGGGTCGCAAGAGACCCAGTACTTC. Amino acid sequence: CASSRGWRGSQETQYF.

The chain employs TRBV6-6 and TRBJ2-3; 11 bases map to TRBD2. The CDR3 spans 13 residues. Trimming took 9 bases from V and 1 from J; bases not matched to a gene: 0. CDR1 is MNHNY and CDR2 is SVGAGI in the germline V gene (reference sequence). DNA for the CDR3: TGTGCCAGTAGCGGGAGGGGCACAGATACGCAGTATTTT. Amino acids: CASSGRGTDTQYF.

This chain links TRBV5-1 with TRBJ1-4; no definite D call. The CDR3 covers 15 residues. The germline CDR1 and CDR2 sequences are SGHRS and YFSETQ. The V end was cut by 0 bases, the J end by 7 bases, with 13 bases between. The CDR3 bases are TGCGCCAGCAGCTTGGATTATCACGGTAGTGAAAAACTGTTTTTT. It specifies CASSLDYHGSEKLFF.

This clone was observed a single time. The chain recombines TRBV9 with TRBJ2-5; TRBD1 might be the D (5 bases). The V end lost 0 bases, the J end lost 1 base, and 10 bases lay between the germline ends. Germline V lookup: CDR1 SGDLS, CDR2 YYNGEE. The CDR3 has 15 residues. The CDR3: CASSVEDTIQETQYF. The DNA for the CDR3 is TGTGCCAGCAGCGTAGAGGACACGATCCAAGAGACCCAGTACTTC. Supplemented by reference TRBV9 and TRBJ2-5, the full variable domain reads DSGVTQTPKHLITATGQRVTLRCSPRSGDLSVYWYQQSLDQGLQFLIQYYNGEERAKGNILERFSAQQFPDLHSELNLSSLELGDSALYFCASSVEDTIQETQYFGPGTRLLVL.

As concerns this clone: The sample contains more than one DNA sequence encoding this CDR3. The rearrangement links TRBV18 to TRBJ2-3; 7 nucleotides agree with TRBD2. Germline CDR1 is KGHSH and CDR2 is LQKENI. V trimming: 3 bases; J trimming: 10 bases; junction bases outside the gene matches: 7. CDR3 length: 13 amino acids. CDR3 in amino acids: CASSPAGREAQYF. CDR3 coding DNA: TGTGCCAGCTCACCCGCTGGTCGGGAGGCGCAGTATTTT. The entire variable domain, with the rest obtained from reference TRBV18 and TRBJ2-3, is as follows: NAGVMQNPRHLVRRRGQEARLRCSPMKGHSHVYWYRQLPEEGLKFMVYLQKENIIDESGMPKERFSAEFPKEGPSILRIQQVVRGDSAAYFCASSPAGREAQYFGPGTRLTVL.

The CDR3 DNA follows: TGTGCCAGCAGGGAGACAGAAACTCAGCCCCAGCATTTT. Translating gives CASRETETQPQHF. The chain employs TRBV2 and TRBJ1-5; tentative D call: TRBD1 (5 bases). There are 13 residues in the CDR3. Per germline, CDR1 SNHLY and CDR2 FYNNEI. Trimming pared 6 bases from V and 6 bases from J, leaving 12 bases between.

The CDR3 here is CAWSWWGSAETQYF. The CDR3 coding sequence is TGTGCCTGGAGTTGGTGGGGGAGCGCGGAGACCCAGTACTTC. The gene calls are TRBV30 and TRBJ2-5; D possibly uses TRBD1 or TRBD2 (5 bases each). The CDR3 length is 14 residues. Trimming took 2 bases from V and 5 from J, leaving 15 bases between them. Per germline, CDR1 GTSNPN and CDR2 SVGIG (reference sequence).

This chain links TRBV5-4 with TRBJ1-5; 7 bases are a match to TRBD1. After removal of 5 bases from V and 3 bases from J, the junction contained 5 bases not matched to a gene. This CDR3 region has 14 residues. CDR1 is SGHNT, CDR2 YYREEE, per germline (reference sequence). The CDR3 DNA follows: TGTGCCAGCAGTTCCGGGACAGACAATCAGCCCCAGCATTTT. This sequence encodes CASSSGTDNQPQHF.

The chain combines TRBV4-2 with TRBJ1-1; D unresolved. The germline gives CDR1 LGHNA, CDR2 YNFKEQ. V was trimmed by 4 bases and J by 1 base, leaving 13 bases between them. The CDR3 consists of 15 residues. CDR3 DNA sequence: TGTGCCAGCAGCCTCGAAGGGCCCCGGAACACTGAAGCTTTCTTT. It translates to CASSLEGPRNTEAFF.

The CDR3 sequence is CASSNGYDGYTF. The CDR3 nucleotides read TGCGCCAGCAGTAATGGGTACGATGGCTACACCTTC. V is TRBV5-1 and J is TRBJ1-2, with D uncertain. The germline V gene has CDR1 SGHRS and CDR2 YFSETQ. Deletions cut 5 bases from V and 6 bases from J, with 11 bases between. The CDR3 runs 12 residues.

J is TRBJ1-5 and V is TRBV2; 7 bases map to TRBD1. CDR1 is SNHLY, CDR2 FYNNEI, per germline. V gave up 6 bases and J gave up 6 bases; unmatched junction bases: 5. The CDR3 is 13 amino acids. The CDR3 DNA reads as TGTGCCAGCAGGACAGGGAAGGGTCAGCCCCAGCATTTT. Residues: CASRTGKGQPQHF.